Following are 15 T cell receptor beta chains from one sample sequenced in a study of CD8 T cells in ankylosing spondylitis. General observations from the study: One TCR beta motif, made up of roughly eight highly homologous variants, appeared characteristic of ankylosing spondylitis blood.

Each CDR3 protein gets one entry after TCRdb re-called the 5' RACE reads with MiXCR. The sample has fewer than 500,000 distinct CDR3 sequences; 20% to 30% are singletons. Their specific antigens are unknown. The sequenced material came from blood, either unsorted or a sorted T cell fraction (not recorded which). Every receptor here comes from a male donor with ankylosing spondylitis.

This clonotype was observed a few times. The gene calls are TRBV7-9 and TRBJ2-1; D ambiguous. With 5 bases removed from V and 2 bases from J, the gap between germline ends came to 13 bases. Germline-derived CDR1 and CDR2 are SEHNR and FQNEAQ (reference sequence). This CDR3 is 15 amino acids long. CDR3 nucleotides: TGTGCCAGCAGCCCCCGAACCGGTACCTACAATGAGCAGTTCTTC. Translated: CASSPRTGTYNEQFF.

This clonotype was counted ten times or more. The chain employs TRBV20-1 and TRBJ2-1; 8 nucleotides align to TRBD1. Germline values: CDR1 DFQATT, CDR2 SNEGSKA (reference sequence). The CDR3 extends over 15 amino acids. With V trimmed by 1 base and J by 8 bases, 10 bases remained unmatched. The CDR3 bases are TGCAGTGCTAGAGTCCAGGGCAGGGGGCAGCATGAGCAGTTCTTC. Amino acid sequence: CSARVQGRGQHEQFF.

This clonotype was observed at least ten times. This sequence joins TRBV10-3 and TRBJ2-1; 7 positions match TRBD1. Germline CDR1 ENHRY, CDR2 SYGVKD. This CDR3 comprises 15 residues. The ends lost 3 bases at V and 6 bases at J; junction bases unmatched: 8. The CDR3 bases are TGTGCCATCAGTGAAATAGGGGGCTCTCTCAATGAGCAGTTCTTC. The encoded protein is CAISEIGGSLNEQFF.

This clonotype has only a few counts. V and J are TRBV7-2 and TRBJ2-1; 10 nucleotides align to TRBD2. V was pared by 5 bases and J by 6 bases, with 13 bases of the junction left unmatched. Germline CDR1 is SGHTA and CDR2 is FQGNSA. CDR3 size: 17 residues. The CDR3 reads CASSLQSRLAGRNEQFF. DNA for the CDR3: TGTGCCAGCAGCCTCCAATCCCGACTAGCGGGTCGCAATGAGCAGTTCTTC.

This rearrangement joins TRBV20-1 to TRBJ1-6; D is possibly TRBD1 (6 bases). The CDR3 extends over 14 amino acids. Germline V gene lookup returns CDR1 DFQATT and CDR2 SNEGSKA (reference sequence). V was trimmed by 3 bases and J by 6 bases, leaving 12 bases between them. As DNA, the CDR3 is TGCAGTGCTAGGAACAGGGATCCTAATTCACCCCTCCACTTT. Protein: CSARNRDPNSPLHF.

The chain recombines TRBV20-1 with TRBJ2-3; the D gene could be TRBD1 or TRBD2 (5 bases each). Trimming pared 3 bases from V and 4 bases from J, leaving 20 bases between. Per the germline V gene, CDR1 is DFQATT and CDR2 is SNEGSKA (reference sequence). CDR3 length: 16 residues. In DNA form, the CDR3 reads TGCAGTGCTAGCGGCTTTGGGGGAAATGGGCCAGATACGCAGTATTTT. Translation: CSASGFGGNGPDTQYF.

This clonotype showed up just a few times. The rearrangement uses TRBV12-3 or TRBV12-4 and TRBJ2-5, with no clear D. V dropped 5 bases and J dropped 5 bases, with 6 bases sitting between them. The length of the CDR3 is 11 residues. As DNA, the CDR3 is TGTGCCAGCAGTCCGTGGGAGACCCAGTACTTC. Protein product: CASSPWETQYF.

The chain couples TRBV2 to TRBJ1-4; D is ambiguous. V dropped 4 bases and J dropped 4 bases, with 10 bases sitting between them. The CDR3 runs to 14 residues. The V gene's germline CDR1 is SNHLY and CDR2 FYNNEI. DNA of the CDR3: TGTGCCAGCAGTGTCCAATCCGGTAATGAAAAACTGTTTTTT. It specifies CASSVQSGNEKLFF.

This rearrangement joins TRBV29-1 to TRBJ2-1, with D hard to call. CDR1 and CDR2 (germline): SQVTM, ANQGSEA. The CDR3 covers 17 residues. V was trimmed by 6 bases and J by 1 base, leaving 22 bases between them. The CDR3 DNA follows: TGCAGCGTCCCTTTGACCGACGGGCGCTGGTCCTACAATGAGCAGTTCTTC. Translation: CSVPLTDGRWSYNEQFF.

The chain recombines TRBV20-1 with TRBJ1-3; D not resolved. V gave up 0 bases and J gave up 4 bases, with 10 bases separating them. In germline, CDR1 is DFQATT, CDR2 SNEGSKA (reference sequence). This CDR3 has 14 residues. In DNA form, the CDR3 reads TGCAGTGCTAGAGATCCCTACGGGGGAAACACCATATATTTT. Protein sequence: CSARDPYGGNTIYF.

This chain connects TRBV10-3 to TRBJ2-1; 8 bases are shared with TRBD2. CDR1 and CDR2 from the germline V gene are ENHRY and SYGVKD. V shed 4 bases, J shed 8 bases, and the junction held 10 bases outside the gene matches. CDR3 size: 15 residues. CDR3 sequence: CAISVAREGPDEQFF. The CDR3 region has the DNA TGTGCCATCAGTGTAGCCCGGGAGGGCCCGGATGAGCAGTTCTTC.

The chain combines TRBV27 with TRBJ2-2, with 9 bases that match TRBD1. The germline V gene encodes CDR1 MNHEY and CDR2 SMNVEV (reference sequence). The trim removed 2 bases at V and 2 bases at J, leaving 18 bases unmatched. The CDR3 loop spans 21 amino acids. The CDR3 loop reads CASSLTPGQGPPAENTGELFF. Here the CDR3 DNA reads TGTGCCAGCAGTTTAACACCGGGACAGGGTCCCCCAGCGGAAAACACCGGGGAGCTGTTTTTT.

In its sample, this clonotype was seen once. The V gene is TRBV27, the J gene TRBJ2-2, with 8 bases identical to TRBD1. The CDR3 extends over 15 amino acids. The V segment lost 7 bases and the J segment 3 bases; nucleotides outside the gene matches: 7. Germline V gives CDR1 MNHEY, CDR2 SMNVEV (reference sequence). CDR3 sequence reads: CASKVDRVDTGELFF. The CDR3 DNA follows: TGTGCCAGCAAGGTGGACAGGGTTGACACCGGGGAGCTGTTTTTT.

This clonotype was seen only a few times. CDR3 sequence (DNA): TGCGCCAGCAGCCCCATGACAACTAATGAAAAACTGTTTTTT. It encodes CASSPMTTNEKLFF. The chain is built from TRBV5-1 and TRBJ1-4; D call uncertain. CDR3 size: 14 residues. V lost 4 bases and J lost 0, with 7 bases in between. Germline CDR1 is SGHRS and CDR2 is YFSETQ.

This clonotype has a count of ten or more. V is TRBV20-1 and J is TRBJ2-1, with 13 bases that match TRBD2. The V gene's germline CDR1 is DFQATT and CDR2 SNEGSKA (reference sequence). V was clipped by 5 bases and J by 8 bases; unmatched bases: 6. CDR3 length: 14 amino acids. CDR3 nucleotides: TGCAGTGCTTCTGGACTAGCGGGAGCGGATGAGCAGTTCTTC. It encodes CSASGLAGADEQFF.